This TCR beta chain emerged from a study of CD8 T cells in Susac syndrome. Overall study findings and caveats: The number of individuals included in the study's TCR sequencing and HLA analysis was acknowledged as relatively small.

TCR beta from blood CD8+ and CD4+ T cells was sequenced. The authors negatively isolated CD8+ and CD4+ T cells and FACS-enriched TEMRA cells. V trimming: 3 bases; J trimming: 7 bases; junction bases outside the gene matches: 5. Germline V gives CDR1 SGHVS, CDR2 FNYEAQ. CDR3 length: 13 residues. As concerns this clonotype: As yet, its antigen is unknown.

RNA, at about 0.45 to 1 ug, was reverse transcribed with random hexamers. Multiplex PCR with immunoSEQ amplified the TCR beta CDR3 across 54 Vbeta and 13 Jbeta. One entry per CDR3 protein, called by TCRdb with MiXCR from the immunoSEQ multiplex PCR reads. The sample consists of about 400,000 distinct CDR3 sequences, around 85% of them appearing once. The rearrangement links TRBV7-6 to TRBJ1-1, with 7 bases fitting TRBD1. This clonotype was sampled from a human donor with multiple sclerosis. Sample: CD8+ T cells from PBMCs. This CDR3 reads CASSFDAGGEAFF. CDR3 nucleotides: TGTGCCAGCAGCTTCGACGCAGGGGGTGAAGCTTTCTTT. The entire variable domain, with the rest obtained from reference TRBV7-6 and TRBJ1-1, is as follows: GAGVSQSPRYKVTKRGQDVALRCDPISGHVSLYWYRQALGQGPEFLTYFNYEAQQDKSGLPNDRFSAERPEGSISTLTIQRTEQRDSAMYRCASSFDAGGEAFFGQGTRLTVV.